This T cell receptor beta chain derives from a study of T cell responses to AZD1222 COVID-19 vaccine. General study results and limits: It should be noted that donors were predominantly white British and more often female, and clonal diversity was possibly underestimated. Two AZD1222 administrations were followed by greater Spike-specific TCR breadth and depth. Recipients of AZD1222 seropositive at baseline numbered only 5 or 6.

CDR3 length: 13 amino acids. V was pared by 7 bases and J by 1 base, with 10 bases between. CDR1 is MNHEY and CDR2 is SVGAGI in the germline V gene. Notes on this clone: The antigen is not known.

TCRdb keeps only in-frame clones here, not all; method: immunoSEQ multiplex PCR. The repertoire consists of fewer than 150,000 clones, with approximately 90% occurring once and the leading ten covering about 6%. Material: peripheral blood, obtained 28 days after the second AZD1222 dose. The rearrangement links TRBV6-5 to TRBJ1-1, with D perhaps matching TRBD1 (6 bases). The receptor comes from an adult who received the AZD1222 COVID-19 vaccine. The CDR3 nucleotides are TGTGCCAGCACCCAACAGGGGAACACTGAAGCTTTCTTT. Residues: CASTQQGNTEAFF.